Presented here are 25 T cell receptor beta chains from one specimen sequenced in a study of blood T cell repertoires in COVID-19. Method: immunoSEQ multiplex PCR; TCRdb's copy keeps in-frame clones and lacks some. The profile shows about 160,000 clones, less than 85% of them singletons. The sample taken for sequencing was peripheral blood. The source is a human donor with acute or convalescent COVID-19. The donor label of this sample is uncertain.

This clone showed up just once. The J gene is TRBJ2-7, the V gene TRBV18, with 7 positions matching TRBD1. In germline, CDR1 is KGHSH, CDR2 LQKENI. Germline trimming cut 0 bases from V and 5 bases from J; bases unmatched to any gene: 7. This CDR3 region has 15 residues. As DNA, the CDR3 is TGTGCCAGCTCACCACCGAACAGGGGTTATGACGAGCAGTACTTC. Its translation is CASSPPNRGYDEQYF.

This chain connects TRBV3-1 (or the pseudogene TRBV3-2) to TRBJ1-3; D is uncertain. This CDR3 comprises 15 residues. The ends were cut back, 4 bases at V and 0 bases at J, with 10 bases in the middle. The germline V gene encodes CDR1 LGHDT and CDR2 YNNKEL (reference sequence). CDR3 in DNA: TGTGCCAGCAGCCCCCTGGGGAGCTCTGGAAACACCATATATTTT. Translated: CASSPLGSSGNTIYF.

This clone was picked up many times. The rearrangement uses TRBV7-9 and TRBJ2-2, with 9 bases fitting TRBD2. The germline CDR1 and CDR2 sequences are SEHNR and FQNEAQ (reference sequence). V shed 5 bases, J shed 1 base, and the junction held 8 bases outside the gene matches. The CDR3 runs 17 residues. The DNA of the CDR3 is TGTGCCAGCAGCCCCCACCTTAGCGGGGGGAACACCGGGGAGCTGTTTTTT. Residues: CASSPHLSGGNTGELFF.

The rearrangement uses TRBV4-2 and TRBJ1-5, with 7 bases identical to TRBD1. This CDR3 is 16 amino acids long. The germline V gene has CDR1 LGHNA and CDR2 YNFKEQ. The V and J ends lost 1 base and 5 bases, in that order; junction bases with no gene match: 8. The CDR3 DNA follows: TGTGCCAGCAGCCAAGGGAGGGGGCGCAGGGATCAGCCCCAGCATTTT. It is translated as CASSQGRGRRDQPQHF.

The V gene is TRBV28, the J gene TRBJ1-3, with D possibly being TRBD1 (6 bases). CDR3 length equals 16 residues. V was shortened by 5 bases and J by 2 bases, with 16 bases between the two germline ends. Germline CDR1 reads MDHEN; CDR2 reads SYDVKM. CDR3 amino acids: CASSETGLGAGNTIYF. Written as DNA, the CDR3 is TGTGCCAGCAGTGAGACAGGCCTTGGGGCTGGAAACACCATATATTTT.

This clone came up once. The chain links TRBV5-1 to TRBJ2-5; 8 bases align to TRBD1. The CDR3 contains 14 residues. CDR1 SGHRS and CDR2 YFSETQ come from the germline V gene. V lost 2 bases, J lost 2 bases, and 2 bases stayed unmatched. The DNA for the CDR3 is TGCGCCAGCAGCTTCGGACAGGGTCAAGAGACCCAGTACTTC. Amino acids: CASSFGQGQETQYF.

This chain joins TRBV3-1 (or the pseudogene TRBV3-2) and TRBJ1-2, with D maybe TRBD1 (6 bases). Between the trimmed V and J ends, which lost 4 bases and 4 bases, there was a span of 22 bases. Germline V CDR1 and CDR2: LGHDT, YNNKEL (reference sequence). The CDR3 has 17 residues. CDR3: CASSLYEGGRISYGYTF. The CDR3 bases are TGTGCCAGCAGCCTCTACGAGGGGGGGAGAATTTCCTATGGCTACACCTTC.

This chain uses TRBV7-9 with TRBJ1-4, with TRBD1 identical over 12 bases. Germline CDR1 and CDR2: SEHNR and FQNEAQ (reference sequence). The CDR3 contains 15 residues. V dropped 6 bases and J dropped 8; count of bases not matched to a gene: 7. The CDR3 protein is CASSPGTGGKEKLFF. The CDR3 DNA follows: TGTGCCAGCAGTCCCGGGACAGGGGGCAAAGAAAAACTGTTTTTT.

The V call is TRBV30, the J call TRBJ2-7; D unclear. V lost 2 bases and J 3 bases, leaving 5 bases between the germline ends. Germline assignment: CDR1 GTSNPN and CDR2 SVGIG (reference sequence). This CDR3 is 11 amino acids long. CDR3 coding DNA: TGTGCCTGGAGTAGGAGCTACGAGCAGTACTTC. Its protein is CAWSRSYEQYF.

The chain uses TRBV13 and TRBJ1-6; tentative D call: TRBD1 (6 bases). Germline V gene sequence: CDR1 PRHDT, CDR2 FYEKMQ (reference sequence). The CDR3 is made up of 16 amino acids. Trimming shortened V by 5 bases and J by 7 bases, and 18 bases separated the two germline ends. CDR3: CASSNSEGGRNSPLHF. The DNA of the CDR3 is TGTGCCAGCAGCAATTCGGAGGGGGGGAGAAATTCACCCCTCCACTTT. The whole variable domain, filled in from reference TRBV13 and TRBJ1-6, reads AAGVIQSPRHLIKEKRETATLKCYPIPRHDTVYWYQQGPGQDPQFLISFYEKMQSDKGSIPDRFSAQQFSDYHSELNMSSLELGDSALYFCASSNSEGGRNSPLHFGNGTRLTVT.

CDR3 DNA: TGTGCCAGCAGCCAGCCGGGACAAAGCACAGATACGCAGTATTTT. Amino acids: CASSQPGQSTDTQYF. The chain joins TRBV4-2 to TRBJ2-3; possible D gene TRBD1, 6 bases. The CDR3 runs 15 residues. The germline CDR1 and CDR2 sequences are LGHNA and YNFKEQ. The V and J ends lost 3 bases and 0 bases respectively, with 10 bases between them.

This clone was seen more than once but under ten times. CDR3 DNA sequence: TGTGCCAGCAGCTTAGATTCCAGGGTCGATGGCTACACCTTC. Its protein product is CASSLDSRVDGYTF. The V gene is TRBV7-2, the J gene TRBJ1-2, with TRBD1 as a possible D gene (5 bases). Trimming removed 1 base from V and 6 bases from J, with 12 bases in between. The CDR3 covers 14 residues. CDR1 is SGHTA and CDR2 is FQGNSA in the germline V gene.

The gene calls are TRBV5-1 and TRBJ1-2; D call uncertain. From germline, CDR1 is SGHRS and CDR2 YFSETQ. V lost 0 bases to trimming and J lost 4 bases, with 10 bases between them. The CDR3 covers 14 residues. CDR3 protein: CASSLGSGPYGYTF. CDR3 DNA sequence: TGCGCCAGCAGCTTGGGCAGCGGACCCTATGGCTACACCTTC.

CDR3: CASGLLGFSGGPGYNEQFF. In DNA form, the CDR3 reads TGTGCTAGTGGTTTATTAGGCTTTAGCGGGGGGCCGGGATACAATGAGCAGTTCTTC. The rearrangement links TRBV12-5 to TRBJ2-1; 10 bases are shared with TRBD2. J lost 4 bases, V lost 3 bases, and 15 bases had no gene match. The CDR3 spans 19 residues. Germline V CDR1 and CDR2: LGHNT, FRNRAP.

The CDR3 nucleotides are TGTGCCAGCAGCCAAAGGCTGGAGGGGAACACTGAAGCTTTCTTT. This encodes CASSQRLEGNTEAFF. This sequence joins TRBV3-1 (or the pseudogene TRBV3-2) and TRBJ1-1; D remains ambiguous. Between the trimmed V and J ends, which lost 2 bases and 1 base, there was a span of 11 bases. Germline V gene data show CDR1 as LGHDT and CDR2 as YNNKEL (reference sequence). This CDR3 is 15 amino acids long.

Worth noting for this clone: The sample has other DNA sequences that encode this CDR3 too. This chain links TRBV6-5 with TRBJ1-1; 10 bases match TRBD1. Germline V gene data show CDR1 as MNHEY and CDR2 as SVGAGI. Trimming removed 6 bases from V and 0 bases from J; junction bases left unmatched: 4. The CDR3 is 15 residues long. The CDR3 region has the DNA TGTGCCAGCAGCTTCGACAGGGGGCTGAACACTGAAGCTTTCTTT. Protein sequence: CASSFDRGLNTEAFF.

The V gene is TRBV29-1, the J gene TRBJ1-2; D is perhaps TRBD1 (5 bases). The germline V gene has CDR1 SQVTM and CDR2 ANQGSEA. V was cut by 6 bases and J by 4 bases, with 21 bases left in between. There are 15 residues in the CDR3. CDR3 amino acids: CSVRMYGGITYGYTF. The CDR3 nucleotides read TGCAGCGTCAGAATGTATGGGGGGATCACCTATGGCTACACCTTC.

The CDR3 nucleotides read TGCGCCAGCAGCCAAGAAGTTTCTAGGGGCGGGAACACTGAAGCTTTCTTT. As protein: CASSQEVSRGGNTEAFF. The chain combines TRBV4-1 with TRBJ1-1, with a weak D call TRBD1 (5 bases). There are 17 residues in the CDR3. Germline-derived CDR1 and CDR2 are MGHRA and YSYEKL. Trimming pared 0 bases from V and 1 base from J, leaving 15 bases between.

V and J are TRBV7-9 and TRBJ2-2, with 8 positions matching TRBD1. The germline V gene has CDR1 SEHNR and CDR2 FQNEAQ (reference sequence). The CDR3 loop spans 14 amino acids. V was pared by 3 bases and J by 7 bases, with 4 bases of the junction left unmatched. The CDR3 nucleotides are TGTGCCAGCAGCTTTACAGGGGGAGGCGGGGAGCTGTTTTTT. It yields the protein CASSFTGGGGELFF.

Here the CDR3 reads CATSDQKDSYEQYF. In DNA form, the CDR3 reads TGTGCCACCAGTGACCAAAAGGACAGCTACGAGCAGTACTTC. This sequence joins TRBV24-1 and TRBJ2-7; D might be TRBD1 (6 bases). The CDR3 covers 14 residues. Per germline, CDR1 KGHDR and CDR2 SFDVKD. The V end was cut by 4 bases, the J end by 3 bases, with 12 bases between.

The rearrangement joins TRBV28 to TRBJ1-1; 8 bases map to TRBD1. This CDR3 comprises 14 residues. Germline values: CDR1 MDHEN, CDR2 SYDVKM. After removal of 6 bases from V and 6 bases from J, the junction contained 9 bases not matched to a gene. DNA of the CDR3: TGTGCCAGCAGAGCTTACAGGGGGGTCGCTGAAGCTTTCTTT. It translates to CASRAYRGVAEAFF.

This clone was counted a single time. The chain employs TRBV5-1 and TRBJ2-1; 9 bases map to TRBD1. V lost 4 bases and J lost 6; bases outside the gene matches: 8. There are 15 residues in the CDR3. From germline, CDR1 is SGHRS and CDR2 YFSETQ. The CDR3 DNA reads TGCGCCAGCAGCCTTGGGGACAGGGTAGTCAATGAGCAGTTCTTC. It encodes CASSLGDRVVNEQFF. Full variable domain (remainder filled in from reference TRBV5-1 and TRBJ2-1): KAGVTQTPRYLIKTRGQQVTLSCSPISGHRSVSWYQQTPGQGLQFLFEYFSETQRNKGNFPGRFSGRQFSNSRSEMNVSTLELGDSALYLCASSLGDRVVNEQFFGPGTRLTVL.

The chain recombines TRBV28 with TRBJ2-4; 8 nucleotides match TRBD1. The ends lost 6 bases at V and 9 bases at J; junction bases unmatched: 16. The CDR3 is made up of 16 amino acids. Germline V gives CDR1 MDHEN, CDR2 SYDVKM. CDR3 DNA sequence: TGTGCCAGCAGCCCGACAGGGGCGGCTCCCCAAAGCATTCAGTACTTC. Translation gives CASSPTGAAPQSIQYF.

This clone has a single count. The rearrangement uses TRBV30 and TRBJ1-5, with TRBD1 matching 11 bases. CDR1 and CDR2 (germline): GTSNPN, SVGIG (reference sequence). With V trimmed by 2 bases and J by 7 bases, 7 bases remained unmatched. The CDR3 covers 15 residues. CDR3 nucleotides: TGTGCCTGGAGTATAATGGGACAGGGGGACCAGCCCCAGCATTTT. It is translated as CAWSIMGQGDQPQHF. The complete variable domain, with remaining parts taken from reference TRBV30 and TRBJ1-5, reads SQTIHQWPATLVQPVGSPLSLECTVEGTSNPNLYWYRQAAGRGLQLLFYSVGIGQISSEVPQNLSASRPQDRQFILSSKKLLLSDSGFYLCAWSIMGQGDQPQHFGDGTRLSIL.

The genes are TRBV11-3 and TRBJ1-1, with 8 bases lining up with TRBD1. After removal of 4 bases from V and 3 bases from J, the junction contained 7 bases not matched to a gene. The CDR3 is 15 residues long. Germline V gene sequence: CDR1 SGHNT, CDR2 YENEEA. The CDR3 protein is CASSSWTGRDTEAFF. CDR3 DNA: TGTGCCAGCAGCTCCTGGACAGGGCGGGACACTGAAGCTTTCTTT. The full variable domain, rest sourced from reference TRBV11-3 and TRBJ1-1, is EAGVVQSPRYKIIEKKQPVAFWCNPISGHNTLYWYLQNLGQGPELLIRYENEEAVDDSQLPKDRFSAERLKGVDSTLKIQPAELGDSAVYLCASSSWTGRDTEAFFGQGTRLTVV.